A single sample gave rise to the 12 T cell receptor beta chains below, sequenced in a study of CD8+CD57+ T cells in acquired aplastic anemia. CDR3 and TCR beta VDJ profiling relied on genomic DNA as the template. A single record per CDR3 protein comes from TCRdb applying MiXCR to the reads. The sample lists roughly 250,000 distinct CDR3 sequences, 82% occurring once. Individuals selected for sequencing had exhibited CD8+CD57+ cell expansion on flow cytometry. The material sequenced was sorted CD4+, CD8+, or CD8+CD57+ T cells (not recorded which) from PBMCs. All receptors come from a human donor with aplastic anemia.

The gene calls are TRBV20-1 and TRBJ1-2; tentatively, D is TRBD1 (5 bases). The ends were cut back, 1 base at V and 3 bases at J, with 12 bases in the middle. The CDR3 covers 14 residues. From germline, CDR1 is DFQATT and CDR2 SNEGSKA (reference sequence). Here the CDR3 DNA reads TGCAGTGCTAGAGTCACGGGGGTTGACTATGGCTACACCTTC. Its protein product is CSARVTGVDYGYTF.

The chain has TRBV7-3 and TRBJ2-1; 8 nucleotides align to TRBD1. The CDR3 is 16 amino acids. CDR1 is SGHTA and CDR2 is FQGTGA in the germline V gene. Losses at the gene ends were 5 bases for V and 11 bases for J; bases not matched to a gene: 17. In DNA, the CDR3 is TGTGCCAGCAGCCCTCACCGTTGGACAGGGAGCGGACAGCAGTTCTTC. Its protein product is CASSPHRWTGSGQQFF.

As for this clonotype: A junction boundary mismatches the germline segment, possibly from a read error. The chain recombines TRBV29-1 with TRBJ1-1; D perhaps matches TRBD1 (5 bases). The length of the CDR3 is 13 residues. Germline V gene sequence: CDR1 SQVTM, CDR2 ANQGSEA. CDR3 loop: CSVRTDMNAEAFF. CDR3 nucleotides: TGCAGCGTGAGGACGGACATGAACGCTGAAGCTTTCTTT.

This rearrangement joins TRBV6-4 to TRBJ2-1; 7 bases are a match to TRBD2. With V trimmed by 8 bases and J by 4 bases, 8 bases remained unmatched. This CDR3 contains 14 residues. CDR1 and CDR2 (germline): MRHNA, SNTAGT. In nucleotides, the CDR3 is TGTGCCAGCTCGTCTAGCGGCGGGTACAATGAGCAGTTCTTC. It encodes CASSSSGGYNEQFF.

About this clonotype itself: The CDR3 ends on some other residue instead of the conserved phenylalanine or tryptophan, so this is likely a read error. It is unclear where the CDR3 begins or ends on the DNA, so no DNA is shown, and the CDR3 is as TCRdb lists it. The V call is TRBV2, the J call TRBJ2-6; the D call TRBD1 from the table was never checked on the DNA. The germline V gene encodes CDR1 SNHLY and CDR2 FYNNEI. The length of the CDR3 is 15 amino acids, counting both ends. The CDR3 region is CASGDGGTDTQDFSP.

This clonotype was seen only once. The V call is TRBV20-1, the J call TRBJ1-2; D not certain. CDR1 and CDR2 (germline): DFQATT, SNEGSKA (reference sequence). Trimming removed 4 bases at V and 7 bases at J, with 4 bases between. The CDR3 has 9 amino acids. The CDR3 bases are TGCAGTGCTATCCCTGGCTACACCTTC. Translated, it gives CSAIPGYTF.

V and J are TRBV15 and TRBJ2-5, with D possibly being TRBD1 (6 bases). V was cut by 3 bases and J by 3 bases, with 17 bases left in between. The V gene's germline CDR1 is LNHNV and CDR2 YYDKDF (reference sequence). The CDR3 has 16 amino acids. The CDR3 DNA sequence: TGTGCCACCAGCAGCTTAGCCCACGGGACAAAAGAGACCCAGTACTTC. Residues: CATSSLAHGTKETQYF.

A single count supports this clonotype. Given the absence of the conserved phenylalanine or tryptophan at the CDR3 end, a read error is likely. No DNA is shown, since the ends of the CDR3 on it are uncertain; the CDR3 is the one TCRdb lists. This chain's CDR3 is CASSVAGGHNTHY. The genes are TRBV7-8 and TRBJ2-3; the D call TRBD1 from the table was never checked on the DNA. Per germline, CDR1 SGHVS and CDR2 FQNEAQ. The CDR3 comprises 13 residues, both ends counted.

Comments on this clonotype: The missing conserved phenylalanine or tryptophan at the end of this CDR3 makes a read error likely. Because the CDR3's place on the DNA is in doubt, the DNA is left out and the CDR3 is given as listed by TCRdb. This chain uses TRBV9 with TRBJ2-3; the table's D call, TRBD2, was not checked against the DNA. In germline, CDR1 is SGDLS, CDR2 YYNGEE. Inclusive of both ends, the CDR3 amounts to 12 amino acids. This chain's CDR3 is CASSPGTSGHNE.

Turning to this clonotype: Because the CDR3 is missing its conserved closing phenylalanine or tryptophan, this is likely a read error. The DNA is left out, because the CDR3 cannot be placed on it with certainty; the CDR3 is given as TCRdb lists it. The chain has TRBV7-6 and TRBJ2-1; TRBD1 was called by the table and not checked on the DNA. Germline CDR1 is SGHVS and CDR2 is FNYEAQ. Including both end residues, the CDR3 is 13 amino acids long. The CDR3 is CASSLGDSKEPQY.

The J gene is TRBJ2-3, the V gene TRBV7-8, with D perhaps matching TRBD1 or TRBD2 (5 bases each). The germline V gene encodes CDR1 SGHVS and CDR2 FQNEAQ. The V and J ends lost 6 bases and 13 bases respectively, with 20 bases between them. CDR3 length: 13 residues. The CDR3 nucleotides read TGTGCCAGCAGGGACCGGCCCAAAGGGACGGAGTATTTT. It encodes CASRDRPKGTEYF.

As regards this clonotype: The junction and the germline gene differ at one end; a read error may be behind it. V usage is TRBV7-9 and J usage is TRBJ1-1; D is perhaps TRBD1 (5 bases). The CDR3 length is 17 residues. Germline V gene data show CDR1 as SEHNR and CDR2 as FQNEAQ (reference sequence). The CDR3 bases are TGTGCCAGCAGCGGTGGAAGAAGCGGGGGGAGAAACAATGAAGCTTTCTTT. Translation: CASSGGRSGGRNNEAFF.